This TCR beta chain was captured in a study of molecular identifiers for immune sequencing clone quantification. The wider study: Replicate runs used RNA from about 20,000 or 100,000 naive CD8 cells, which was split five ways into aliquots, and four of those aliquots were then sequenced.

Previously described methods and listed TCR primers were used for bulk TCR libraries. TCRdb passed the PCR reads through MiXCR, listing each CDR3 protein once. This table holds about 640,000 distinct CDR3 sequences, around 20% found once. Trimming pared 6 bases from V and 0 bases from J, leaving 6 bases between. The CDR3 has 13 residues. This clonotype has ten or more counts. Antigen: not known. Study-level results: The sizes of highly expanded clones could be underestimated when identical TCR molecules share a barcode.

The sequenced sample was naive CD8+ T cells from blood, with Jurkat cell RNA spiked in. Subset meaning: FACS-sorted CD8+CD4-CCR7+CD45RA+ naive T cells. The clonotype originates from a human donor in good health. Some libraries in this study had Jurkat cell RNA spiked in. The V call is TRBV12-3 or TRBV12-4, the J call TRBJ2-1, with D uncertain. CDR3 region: CASSPVSYNEQFF. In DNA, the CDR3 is TGTGCCAGCAGCCCCGTCTCCTACAATGAGCAGTTCTTC.